The 27 T cell receptor beta chains reported below all come from one sample, sequenced in a study of cytomegalovirus exposure and HLA in healthy donors. Primers included in the PCR were 60 Vbeta and 13 Jbeta primers. Method: immunoSEQ multiplex PCR; TCRdb's copy keeps in-frame clones and lacks some. The sample gives around 260,000 clones, 80% of which show up once; roughly 0.31% is in the top ten. The material sequenced was PBMCs. These receptors all stem from a girl aged 2-10 years in good health and CMV-seronegative.

V gene TRBV9 combines with J gene TRBJ2-5; no clear D gene. The tail of the sequence fits TRBJ2-7 better, so the J call may be wrong. The CDR3 spans 13 residues. Germline-derived CDR1 and CDR2 are SGDLS and YYNGEE. DNA of the CDR3: TGTGCCAGCAGCGTAGCTGGAGTCTCCGAGCAGTACTTC. Translated, it gives CASSVAGVSEQYF.

CDR3 residues: CASSPRHVLAKNIQYF. CDR3 nucleotide sequence: TGTGCCAGCAGTCCGCGACACGTGCTAGCCAAAAACATTCAGTACTTC. This sequence joins TRBV27 and TRBJ2-4; D ambiguous. The CDR3 sequence is 16 residues long. The germline V gene has CDR1 MNHEY and CDR2 SMNVEV (reference sequence). Between the trimmed V and J ends, which lost 5 bases and 0 bases, there was a span of 14 bases.

This clone turned up a few times. The V gene is TRBV5-6, the J gene TRBJ1-2; D is uncertain. Germline V gene lookup returns CDR1 SGHDT and CDR2 YYEEEE. The CDR3 totals 16 residues. V was shortened by 3 bases and J by 8 bases, with 23 bases between the two germline ends. Here the CDR3 reads CASSSFQTFPFLGYTF. The CDR3 coding sequence is TGTGCCAGCAGCTCCTTCCAGACTTTTCCCTTTTTGGGCTACACCTTC.

This chain joins TRBV7-7 and TRBJ2-5; 9 bases are a match to TRBD1. The CDR3 is made up of 16 amino acids. V trimming: 4 bases; J trimming: 3 bases; junction bases outside the gene matches: 9. Per germline, CDR1 SSHAT and CDR2 FNYEAQ (reference sequence). CDR3 in amino acids: CASSSRRQGVEETQYF. DNA of the CDR3: TGTGCCAGCAGCTCCCGTAGACAGGGGGTAGAAGAGACCCAGTACTTC.

CDR3 bases: TGTGCCAGCAGCTTGAGCCAGGGGCGCGGGGAGCTGTTTTTT. Protein product: CASSLSQGRGELFF. The V call is TRBV9, the J call TRBJ2-2; a weak D match, TRBD1 (6 bases). The germline gives CDR1 SGDLS, CDR2 YYNGEE. This CDR3 spans 14 amino acids. With 4 bases removed from V and 7 bases from J, the gap between germline ends came to 14 bases.

CDR3 sequence: CASSFDSPDRGRPMNTEAFF. CDR3 in DNA: TGTGCCAGCAGTTTTGACTCCCCCGACAGGGGGCGCCCCATGAACACTGAAGCTTTCTTT. The chain couples TRBV28 to TRBJ1-1, with TRBD1 identical over 10 bases. The CDR3 sequence is 20 residues long. V dropped 3 bases and J dropped 0; count of bases not matched to a gene: 16. CDR1 MDHEN and CDR2 SYDVKM come from the germline V gene.

The chain carries TRBV4-1 and TRBJ2-1, with TRBD2 identical over 9 bases. With 3 bases clipped from V and 7 bases from J, the junction kept 10 bases outside the gene matches. The length of the CDR3 is 16 residues. From germline, CDR1 is MGHRA and CDR2 YSYEKL. In DNA form, the CDR3 reads TGCGCCAGCAGCCAGATGATAGCGGGAGTAGCGAATGAGCAGTTCTTC. Translating it yields CASSQMIAGVANEQFF.

The gene calls are TRBV2 and TRBJ2-5, with 7 bases identical to TRBD2. Germline V lookup: CDR1 SNHLY, CDR2 FYNNEI. The ends lost 4 bases at V and 2 bases at J; junction bases unmatched: 1. This CDR3 spans 13 amino acids. The CDR3 is CASSVGGQETQYF. CDR3 in DNA: TGTGCCAGCAGTGTCGGGGGGCAAGAGACCCAGTACTTC.

This chain connects TRBV7-8 to TRBJ2-5; D is unresolved. This CDR3 region has 14 residues. Trimming pared 1 base from V and 0 bases from J, leaving 6 bases between. CDR1 is SGHVS, CDR2 FQNEAQ, per germline. The DNA of the CDR3 is TGTGCCAGCAGCTTAGTAGATCACCAAGAGACCCAGTACTTC. Protein: CASSLVDHQETQYF.

The chain links TRBV19 to TRBJ2-1; D unresolved. The CDR3 runs to 14 residues. V was shortened by 7 bases and J by 0 bases, with 10 bases between the two germline ends. Germline lookup yields CDR1 LNHDA and CDR2 SQIVND (reference sequence). DNA for the CDR3: TGTGCCAGTACGAAGACTCACTCCTACAATGAGCAGTTCTTC. Translation: CASTKTHSYNEQFF.

This clone was picked up one time. The chain recombines TRBV28 with TRBJ1-1, with 8 bases matching TRBD1. The CDR3 consists of 16 residues. Germline assignment: CDR1 MDHEN and CDR2 SYDVKM. The ends lost 1 base at V and 12 bases at J; junction bases unmatched: 16. In DNA, the CDR3 is TGTGCCAGCAGTTTATCAGTCATTCGGCGGACAGGGATATCTTTCTTT. Its protein is CASSLSVIRRTGISFF. Based on the CDR3 plus reference TRBV28 and TRBJ1-1, the full variable domain is DVKVTQSSRYLVKRTGEKVFLECVQDMDHENMFWYRQDPGLGLRLIYFSYDVKMKEKGDIPEGYSVSREKKERFSLILESASTNQTSMYLCASSLSVIRRTGISFFGQGTRLTVV.

The V gene is TRBV9, the J gene TRBJ2-1; 7 bases align to TRBD1. Germline V lookup: CDR1 SGDLS, CDR2 YYNGEE. CDR3 length equals 13 residues. J lost 14 bases, V lost 3 bases, and 11 bases had no gene match. The chain's CDR3 is CASSANDRRGKFF. CDR3 nucleotide sequence: TGTGCCAGCAGCGCAAACGATCGCAGGGGGAAGTTCTTC.

The chain combines TRBV7-6 with TRBJ1-3, with D possibly TRBD1 on 5 matching bases. The CDR3 runs to 15 residues. Per the germline V gene, CDR1 is SGHVS and CDR2 is FNYEAQ. The V and J ends lost 5 bases and 4 bases respectively, with 15 bases between them. The DNA for the CDR3 is TGTGCCAGCAGCATCCGGGGGGTCTTGGGAAACACCATATATTTT. This sequence encodes CASSIRGVLGNTIYF.

The chain has TRBV7-3 and TRBJ2-6, with 7 bases fitting TRBD2. The CDR3 has 16 residues. Trimming cost V 6 bases and J 2 bases; bases outside gene matches: 7. Per germline, CDR1 SGHTA and CDR2 FQGTGA. This CDR3 reads CASSSAGEPGANVLTF. CDR3 DNA sequence: TGTGCCAGCAGTTCGGCGGGGGAACCTGGGGCCAACGTCCTGACTTTC.

The chain has TRBV15 and TRBJ1-5, with D maybe TRBD1 (6 bases). V lost 5 bases, J lost 7 bases, and 18 bases lay in between. Germline CDR1 LNHNV, CDR2 YYDKDF (reference sequence). The CDR3 contains 15 residues. CDR3 amino acids: CATSLLGGAGQPQHF. CDR3 bases: TGTGCCACCAGCCTTCTCGGGGGGGCTGGGCAGCCCCAGCATTTT.

This clone has a handful of counts. The chain carries TRBV6-1 and TRBJ2-7; TRBD1 is a possible D gene (6 bases). CDR1 and CDR2 (germline): MNHNS, SASEGT. The CDR3 has 15 amino acids. The V and J ends lost 5 bases and 2 bases respectively, with 16 bases between them. The CDR3 DNA sequence: TGTGCCAGCAGTTTCAAACAGGGAGAGACCTACGAGCAGTACTTC. Encoded protein: CASSFKQGETYEQYF.

The chain combines TRBV7-9 with TRBJ2-1, with D possibly matching TRBD2 (5 bases). The CDR3 is made up of 15 amino acids. Trimming took 4 bases from V and 3 from J, leaving 13 bases between them. Germline CDR1 and CDR2: SEHNR and FQNEAQ (reference sequence). The DNA for the CDR3 is TGTGCCAGCAGCTCCCCCGCGGGCGGCTACAATGAGCAGTTCTTC. Translated, it gives CASSSPAGGYNEQFF.

The gene calls are TRBV9 and TRBJ2-3; D not resolved. CDR3 length: 14 residues. The germline gives CDR1 SGDLS, CDR2 YYNGEE. The V end lost 4 bases, the J end lost 8 bases, and 17 bases lay between the germline ends. The CDR3 spells CASSNNPTGLTQYF. CDR3 coding DNA: TGTGCCAGCAGCAACAACCCGACTGGTCTTACGCAGTATTTT. Using reference TRBV9 and TRBJ2-3 for the parts outside the CDR3, the full variable domain is DSGVTQTPKHLITATGQRVTLRCSPRSGDLSVYWYQQSLDQGLQFLIQYYNGEERAKGNILERFSAQQFPDLHSELNLSSLELGDSALYFCASSNNPTGLTQYFGPGTRLTVL.

This sequence joins TRBV11-2 and TRBJ2-3; 11 bases are a match to TRBD2. This CDR3 is 15 amino acids long. V gave up 3 bases and J gave up 4 bases; unmatched junction bases: 3. Per the germline V gene, CDR1 is SGHAT and CDR2 is FQNNGV. The CDR3 sequence is CASSFSGGAADTQYF. The CDR3 DNA sequence: TGTGCCAGCAGCTTTAGCGGGGGGGCGGCAGATACGCAGTATTTT. Variable domain in full (rest from reference TRBV11-2 and TRBJ2-3): EAGVAQSPRYKIIEKRQSVAFWCNPISGHATLYWYQQILGQGPKLLIQFQNNGVVDDSQLPKDRFSAERLKGVDSTLKIQPAKLEDSAVYLCASSFSGGAADTQYFGPGTRLTVL.

The J gene is TRBJ2-7, the V gene TRBV5-5; D unresolved. This CDR3 spans 14 amino acids. The germline V gene has CDR1 SGHKS and CDR2 YYEKEE (reference sequence). V lost 0 bases to trimming and J lost 7 bases, with 14 bases between them. CDR3 coding DNA: TGTGCCAGCAGCTTGGGCTACGAGGAGTATGAGCAGTACTTC. Amino acid sequence: CASSLGYEEYEQYF.

This clone was seen only once. This sequence joins TRBV11-2 and TRBJ2-1, with TRBD2 identical over 8 bases. V was clipped by 1 base and J by 1 base; unmatched bases: 6. This CDR3 is built from 17 residues. Germline CDR1 and CDR2: SGHAT and FQNNGV. CDR3 coding DNA: TGTGCCAGCAGCTTAGGGCCTAGCGGGTTATCCTACAATGAGCAGTTCTTC. Protein product: CASSLGPSGLSYNEQFF.

This clone has just one count. This chain connects TRBV5-1 to TRBJ2-3; D possibly corresponds to TRBD1 (6 bases). V dropped 4 bases and J dropped 11 bases, with 23 bases sitting between them. This CDR3 has 15 amino acids. Germline CDR1 and CDR2: SGHRS and YFSETQ. CDR3 in amino acids: CASSPSRDTGSVQYF. In DNA form, the CDR3 reads TGCGCCAGCAGCCCAAGCCGGGACACCGGTTCAGTGCAGTATTTT. Drawing the rest from reference TRBV5-1 and TRBJ2-3, the complete variable domain is KAGVTQTPRYLIKTRGQQVTLSCSPISGHRSVSWYQQTPGQGLQFLFEYFSETQRNKGNFPGRFSGRQFSNSRSEMNVSTLELGDSALYLCASSPSRDTGSVQYFGPGTRLTVL.

The chain uses TRBV28 and TRBJ1-1; tentatively, D is TRBD1 (6 bases). There are 12 residues in the CDR3. Germline CDR1 reads MDHEN; CDR2 reads SYDVKM. V gave up 8 bases and J gave up 12 bases, with 19 bases separating them. CDR3 protein: CASYLPTGWTFF. As DNA, the CDR3 is TGTGCCAGCTACTTACCCACAGGGTGGACTTTCTTT.

This chain uses TRBV7-2 with TRBJ1-1, with D possibly being TRBD1 (6 bases). V lost 4 bases and J 5 bases, leaving 14 bases between the germline ends. There are 14 residues in the CDR3. CDR1 and CDR2 from the germline V gene are SGHTA and FQGNSA. The CDR3 reads CASSWGRGGTEAFF. The CDR3 region has the DNA TGTGCCAGCAGCTGGGGGAGGGGGGGGACTGAAGCTTTCTTT.

The chain recombines TRBV7-3 with TRBJ2-1; TRBD1 matches 9 bases. There are 15 residues in the CDR3. V trimming: 3 bases; J trimming: 1 base; junction bases outside the gene matches: 1. Germline CDR1 and CDR2: SGHTA and FQGTGA. CDR3 sequence: CASSFDRGSYNEQFF. DNA of the CDR3: TGTGCCAGCAGCTTCGACAGGGGGTCCTACAATGAGCAGTTCTTC. The variable domain in full, completed from reference TRBV7-3 and TRBJ2-1, reads GAGVSQTPSNKVTEKGKYVELRCDPISGHTALYWYRQSLGQGPEFLIYFQGTGAADDSGLPNDRFFAVRPEGSVSTLKIQRTERGDSAVYLCASSFDRGSYNEQFFGPGTRLTVL.

The V call is TRBV6-1, the J call TRBJ1-1; D is perhaps TRBD1 (5 bases). This CDR3 spans 17 amino acids. V was pared by 1 base and J by 1 base, with 16 bases between. In germline, CDR1 is MNHNS, CDR2 SASEGT. The CDR3 loop is CASSEGLWEGRNTEAFF. The CDR3 region has the DNA TGTGCCAGCAGTGAAGGGCTGTGGGAGGGGAGGAACACTGAAGCTTTCTTT.

This sequence joins TRBV7-9 and TRBJ1-5; D unresolved. V was shortened by 5 bases and J by 0 bases, with 8 bases between the two germline ends. Looked up from germline, CDR1 is SEHNR and CDR2 is FQNEAQ (reference sequence). This CDR3 is built from 14 residues. CDR3 DNA sequence: TGTGCCAGCAGCCCCTACAGTAGCAATCAGCCCCAGCATTTT. As protein: CASSPYSSNQPQHF. The whole variable domain, filled in from reference TRBV7-9 and TRBJ1-5, reads DTGVSQNPRHKITKRGQNVTFRCDPISEHNRLYWYRQTLGQGPEFLTYFQNEAQLEKSRLLSDRFSAERPKGSFSTLEIQRTEQGDSAMYLCASSPYSSNQPQHFGDGTRLSIL.